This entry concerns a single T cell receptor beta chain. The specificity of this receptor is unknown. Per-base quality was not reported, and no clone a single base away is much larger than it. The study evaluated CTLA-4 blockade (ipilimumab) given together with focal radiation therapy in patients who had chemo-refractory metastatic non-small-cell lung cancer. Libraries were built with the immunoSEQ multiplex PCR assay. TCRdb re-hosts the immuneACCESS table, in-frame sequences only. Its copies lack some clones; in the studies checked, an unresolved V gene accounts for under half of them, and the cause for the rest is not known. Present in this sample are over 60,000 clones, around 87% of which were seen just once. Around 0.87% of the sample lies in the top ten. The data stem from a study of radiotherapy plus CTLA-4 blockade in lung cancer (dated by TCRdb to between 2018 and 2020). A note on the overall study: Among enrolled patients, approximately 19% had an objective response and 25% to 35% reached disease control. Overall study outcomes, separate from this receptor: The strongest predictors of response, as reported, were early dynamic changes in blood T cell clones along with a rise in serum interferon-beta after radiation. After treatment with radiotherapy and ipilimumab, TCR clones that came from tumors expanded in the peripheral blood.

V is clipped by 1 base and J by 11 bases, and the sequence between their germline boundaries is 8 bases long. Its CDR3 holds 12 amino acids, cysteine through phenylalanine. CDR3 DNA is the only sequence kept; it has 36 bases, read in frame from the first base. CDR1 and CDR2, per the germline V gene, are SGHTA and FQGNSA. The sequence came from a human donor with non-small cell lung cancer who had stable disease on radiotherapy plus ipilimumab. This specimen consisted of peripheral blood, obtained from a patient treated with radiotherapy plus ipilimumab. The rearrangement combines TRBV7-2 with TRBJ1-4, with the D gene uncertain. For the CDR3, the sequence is CASSLDRVKLFF. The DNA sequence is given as TGTGCCAGCAGCTTAGATAGGGTCAAACTGTTTTTT. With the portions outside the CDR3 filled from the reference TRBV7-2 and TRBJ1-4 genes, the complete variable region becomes GAGVSQSPSNKVTEKGKDVELRCDPISGHTALYWYRQSLGQGLEFLIYFQGNSAPDKSGLPSDRFSAERTGGSVSTLTIQRTQQEDSAVYLCASSLDRVKLFFGSGTQLSVL.